This T cell receptor (beta chain) stems from a study of OX40 agonist ivuxolimab in advanced cancers. Broadly, across the study: Ivuxolimab was an agonistic, fully human IgG2 monoclonal antibody directed against OX40 (CD134), a costimulatory receptor. Intravenous ivuxolimab was administered to patients every 2 weeks at six dose levels: 0.01, 0.1, 0.3, 1.5, 3 and 10 mg/kg. Of the 52 patients in dose escalation, some 20 had hepatocellular carcinoma, about 15 had melanoma, 9 had renal cell carcinoma and 9 had head and neck cancer. The dose-escalation cohort was around 83% male with a mean age of around 64 years, ranging from roughly 20 to 80. Prior anti-PD-1, anti-PD-L1 or anti-CTLA-4 therapy was permitted, and 40% to 50% of dose-escalation patients had received checkpoint inhibitors. Partial responses were achieved by three dose-escalation patients, of whom one had hepatocellular carcinoma and two had cutaneous melanoma. The point of sequencing TCRbeta in the periphery was to test whether ivuxolimab changed TCR sequence diversity and drove clonal T-cell expansion. The paper reports the monotherapy dose-escalation portion (N ≈ 52 patients) of the phase I ivuxolimab trial. What the authors observed across the whole study: In partial responders in the 0.1-3.0 mg/kg groups, normalized peripheral clonal expansion was found to be among the lowest, especially among CD8+ T cells. After ivuxolimab, more expanded clones were found on average in CD8+ T cells than in CD4+ T cells. At doses from 0.1 to 3.0 mg/kg, clonal expansion was seen in both CD4+ and CD8+ blood T cells between baseline and week 6. The antigen specificity of the clonally expanded peripheral T cells was not determined. Low levels of normalized T-cell clonal expansion were also seen in some patients who did not respond.

In its sample, this clone was seen a few times. No antigen is known for it. No much larger clone is present one base from it, and per-base qualities are unavailable. Genomic DNA was isolated from the sorted cells so that the TCRbeta CDR3 region could be sequenced. TCRbeta CDR3 regions were sequenced using the immunoSEQ Assay. In TCRdb, the immuneACCESS table is reduced to in-frame sequences with V and J assigned. These tables do not hold every clone; where another copy was compared, an unresolved V gene accounts for under half, and the others remain unexplained. In this sample the table shows tens of thousands of clones, 65% to 90% of which occur a single time. Under 2.5% of the sample is in the top ten clones. Patients with a history of autoimmune disease or receiving systemic immunosuppression were excluded from the trial. In every dose cohort, peripheral blood was drawn for TCR sequencing at baseline, cycle 4 day 1, and cycle 7 day 1. Samples came from an open-label, multicenter, first-in-human phase I dose-escalation trial of ivuxolimab. Adults with locally advanced or metastatic melanoma, renal cell carcinoma, hepatocellular carcinoma or head and neck squamous cell carcinoma were enrolled in the trial. CD4+ and CD8+ T cells were sorted separately from peripheral blood before TCR sequencing.

This TCR came from an adult with an advanced solid tumor such as melanoma, head and neck, liver or kidney cancer. The specimen was CD4+ or CD8+ T cells sorted from blood, collected in a trial of the OX40 agonist ivuxolimab.

CDR3 reads: CSVLQLAGLNYEQYF. The DNA reads TGCAGCGTTCTACAACTAGCGGGACTAAACTACGAGCAGTACTTC. The chain was built from TRBV29-1 and TRBJ2-7; 10 middle bases align to TRBD2. The CDR3, from cysteine to phenylalanine, totals 15 residues. The retained sequence is limited to the CDR3, 45 bases, with the frame set at the first base. As encoded in the germline V gene, CDR1 is SQVTM while CDR2 is ANQGSEA. Germline trimming: 5 bases from V, 3 bases from J; junction bases outside gene matches: 10.